These T cell receptor beta chains were read from a single sample in a study of T-cell reconstitution after alpha-beta-depleted transplantation in children. Each CDR3 protein is one row after TCRdb ran MiXCR on the PCR reads. The sample holds 450,000 to 700,000 distinct CDR3 sequences, 25% to 30% seen once. Sample: PBMCs, taken before TCRalphabeta/CD19-depleted stem cell transplant. These receptor sequences come from a boy under two years old with Wiskott-Aldrich syndrome, due to receive a stem cell transplant. Each CDR3 is given with its conserved first and last residue. The order of the fields is J gene, clone size, V gene, CDR3 protein. For some rows the clone size is stated as once, few or many, or as a class when expanded; others skip it.

j_gene: TRBJ1-1
abundance: .
v_gene: TRBV5-1
CDR3aa: CASNLFPTPNTEAFF

j_gene: TRBJ2-1
abundance: .
v_gene: TRBV25-1
CDR3aa: CASSGGRNEQFF

j_gene: TRBJ2-7
abundance: .
v_gene: TRBV10-2
CDR3aa: CASSEFLAGGYEQYF

j_gene: TRBJ2-7
abundance: .
v_gene: TRBV7-2
CDR3aa: CASGLLFEQYF

j_gene: TRBJ2-7
abundance: .
v_gene: TRBV5-1
CDR3aa: CASSLAETGVHEQYF

j_gene: TRBJ2-7
abundance: .
v_gene: TRBV20-1
CDR3aa: CSARDFASGSYEQYF

j_gene: TRBJ2-3
abundance: few
v_gene: TRBV6-1
CDR3aa: CASSRDRGLYTQYF

j_gene: TRBJ1-6
abundance: .
v_gene: TRBV15
CDR3aa: CATSDRGNSPLHF

j_gene: TRBJ1-2
abundance: few
v_gene: TRBV28
CDR3aa: CASSSKERGYTF

j_gene: TRBJ2-2
abundance: .
v_gene: TRBV2
CDR3aa: CASTNDRGLTGELFF

j_gene: TRBJ1-1
abundance: .
v_gene: TRBV12-3/TRBV12-4
CDR3aa: CASSWGTANTEAFF

j_gene: TRBJ2-5
abundance: .
v_gene: TRBV12-3/TRBV12-4
CDR3aa: CASSRDRGKTQYF

j_gene: TRBJ1-5
abundance: few
v_gene: TRBV5-1
CDR3aa: CASSLERGGQPQHF

j_gene: TRBJ2-3
abundance: .
v_gene: TRBV20-1
CDR3aa: CSATDFRGRTDTQYF

j_gene: TRBJ2-7
abundance: .
v_gene: TRBV20-1
CDR3aa: CSASGDRVSYEQYF

j_gene: TRBJ2-5
abundance: .
v_gene: TRBV12-3/TRBV12-4
CDR3aa: CASSYRGSEETQYF

j_gene: TRBJ1-1
abundance: .
v_gene: TRBV5-1
CDR3aa: CASSPSGGAKEAFF

j_gene: TRBJ2-3
abundance: .
v_gene: TRBV20-1
CDR3aa: CSVGDTQYF

j_gene: TRBJ2-1
abundance: .
v_gene: TRBV9
CDR3aa: CASSGGTSGRQYNEQFF

j_gene: TRBJ2-5
abundance: .
v_gene: TRBV6-1
CDR3aa: CASGRAGRETQYF

j_gene: TRBJ1-5
abundance: few
v_gene: TRBV28
CDR3aa: CASSLGRGFGNQPQHF

j_gene: TRBJ1-6
abundance: .
v_gene: TRBV20-1
CDR3aa: CSAKPAGKSYNSPLHF

j_gene: TRBJ2-7
abundance: few
v_gene: TRBV20-1
CDR3aa: CSGGGLAGYEQYF

j_gene: TRBJ2-3
abundance: .
v_gene: TRBV20-1
CDR3aa: CSAKGLAGVYDTQYF

j_gene: TRBJ2-2
abundance: .
v_gene: TRBV29-1
CDR3aa: CSVARTGGTGELFF

j_gene: TRBJ1-5
abundance: many
v_gene: TRBV5-5
CDR3aa: CASSRTGDQPQHF

j_gene: TRBJ2-5
abundance: few
v_gene: TRBV20-1
CDR3aa: CSAKEQGRETQYF

j_gene: TRBJ2-2
abundance: .
v_gene: TRBV20-1
CDR3aa: CSARRSGSLHTGELFF

j_gene: TRBJ2-1
abundance: many
v_gene: TRBV3-1
CDR3aa: CASSSDLYNEQFF

j_gene: TRBJ2-7
abundance: .
v_gene: TRBV12-3/TRBV12-4
CDR3aa: CASSLESGGPYEQYF

j_gene: TRBJ2-5
abundance: .
v_gene: TRBV5-5
CDR3aa: CASSFRVREETQYF

j_gene: TRBJ2-5
abundance: .
v_gene: TRBV5-1
CDR3aa: CASTRDRETQYF

j_gene: TRBJ2-5
abundance: few
v_gene: TRBV20-1
CDR3aa: CSAREGREETQYF

j_gene: TRBJ2-1
abundance: few
v_gene: TRBV12-3/TRBV12-4
CDR3aa: CASSRTWNEQFF

j_gene: TRBJ2-3
abundance: .
v_gene: TRBV20-1
CDR3aa: CSARDYRRAPDTQYF

j_gene: TRBJ2-6
abundance: .
v_gene: TRBV3-1
CDR3aa: CASSQSEVRANVLTF

j_gene: TRBJ2-3
abundance: few
v_gene: TRBV5-1
CDR3aa: CASRASDTQYF

j_gene: TRBJ2-1
abundance: few
v_gene: TRBV20-1
CDR3aa: CSARLPGARRGEQFF

j_gene: TRBJ2-1
abundance: .
v_gene: TRBV10-2
CDR3aa: CASSESPANEQFF

j_gene: TRBJ2-1
abundance: .
v_gene: TRBV24-1
CDR3aa: CATSDWGSTASSYNEQFF

j_gene: TRBJ1-6
abundance: .
v_gene: TRBV2
CDR3aa: CASSGRQGANSPLHF

j_gene: TRBJ2-2
abundance: .
v_gene: TRBV29-1
CDR3aa: CSVKGFSNTGELFF

j_gene: TRBJ2-7
abundance: .
v_gene: TRBV6-2/TRBV6-3
CDR3aa: CASSDRVTYEQYF

j_gene: TRBJ2-5
abundance: few
v_gene: TRBV4-2
CDR3aa: CASSQMGLQETQYF